These 30 T cell receptor beta chains share one sample of origin, sequenced in a study of Ad26.COV2.S vaccination and SARS-CoV-2 variants. This table comes from immunoSEQ multiplex PCR, and its TCRdb copy is limited to in-frame clones, with some not included. The sample consists of around 94,000 clones, about three quarters of them appearing once. The specimen was peripheral blood, collected after recovery from COVID-19. Receptors originate from a human donor who had recovered from COVID-19.

This clone was seen just once. The V and J genes are TRBV18 and TRBJ2-1, with 13 bases lining up with TRBD2. This CDR3 has 17 residues. After removal of 2 bases from V and 5 bases from J, the junction contained 6 bases not matched to a gene. Per the germline V gene, CDR1 is KGHSH and CDR2 is LQKENI. The CDR3 loop reads CASSPTSGGAGNNEQFF. CDR3 DNA: TGTGCCAGCTCACCAACTAGCGGGGGGGCCGGCAACAATGAGCAGTTCTTC.

The rearrangement links TRBV19 to TRBJ1-3; D is unclear. This CDR3 comprises 16 residues. CDR1 and CDR2 from the germline V gene are LNHDA and SQIVND (reference sequence). V dropped 3 bases and J dropped 2 bases, with 14 bases sitting between them. CDR3 DNA: TGTGCCAGTAGTATGACCCCGGGAGGACCTGGAAACACCATATATTTT. Translating gives CASSMTPGGPGNTIYF.

This clone has only one observation. V and J are TRBV4-1 and TRBJ2-5; 11 nucleotides align to TRBD2. The ends lost 1 base at V and 5 bases at J; junction bases unmatched: 9. Germline lookup yields CDR1 MGHRA and CDR2 YSYEKL. The CDR3 runs to 17 residues. The CDR3 DNA is TGCGCCAGCAGCCAAGGTTTGGCTAGCGGGGGGTCGGAGACCCAGTACTTC. It yields the protein CASSQGLASGGSETQYF.

This clone was observed once. The chain recombines TRBV30 with TRBJ2-5; TRBD1 matches at 9 bases. Germline V gives CDR1 GTSNPN, CDR2 SVGIG (reference sequence). This CDR3 comprises 14 residues. J was trimmed by 5 bases and V by 4 bases; bases with no gene match: 8. The CDR3 nucleotides are TGTGCCTGGAACCCCGGGACAGGGTTTGAGACCCAGTACTTC. Amino acid sequence: CAWNPGTGFETQYF.

As DNA, the CDR3 is TGCGCCAGCAGCCAAGAAGTGGGCCAGCAGTACTTC. Residues: CASSQEVGQQYF. This chain joins TRBV4-1 and TRBJ2-7; D unresolved. Germline V gene sequence: CDR1 MGHRA, CDR2 YSYEKL. The CDR3 runs to 12 residues. V dropped 0 bases and J dropped 8 bases, with 8 bases sitting between them.

The chain carries TRBV6-2 or TRBV6-3 and TRBJ2-3, with 10 bases lining up with TRBD1. The CDR3 totals 17 residues. Germline-derived CDR1 and CDR2 are MNHEY and SVGEGT. Germline trimming cut 8 bases from V and 0 bases from J; bases unmatched to any gene: 11. The CDR3 loop reads CASGRDRGPASTDTQYF. The CDR3 DNA reads TGTGCCAGCGGCCGGGACAGGGGACCCGCTAGCACAGATACGCAGTATTTT.

A few counts support this clone. DNA for the CDR3: TGTGCCAGCAGTGCGCAGGGGGGCTATGGCTACACCTTC. It translates to CASSAQGGYGYTF. V usage is TRBV2 and J usage is TRBJ1-2; 7 nucleotides align to TRBD1. The trim removed 4 bases at V and 4 bases at J, leaving 3 bases unmatched. The germline CDR1 and CDR2 sequences are SNHLY and FYNNEI. The CDR3 runs to 13 residues.

The chain joins TRBV19 to TRBJ1-1, with 7 positions matching TRBD1. The CDR3 totals 13 residues. Germline V CDR1 and CDR2: LNHDA, SQIVND (reference sequence). The V and J ends lost 8 bases and 5 bases, in that order; junction bases with no gene match: 8. The CDR3: CASSRDRVTEAFF. The DNA of the CDR3 is TGTGCCAGTTCACGCGACAGGGTGACTGAAGCTTTCTTT.

Written as DNA, the CDR3 is TGTGCCAGCTCACTGGGACAGGGCTCCTACAATGAGCAGTTCTTC. It translates to CASSLGQGSYNEQFF. The rearrangement links TRBV18 to TRBJ2-1; 9 positions match TRBD1. CDR1 is KGHSH and CDR2 is LQKENI in the germline V gene. The V and J ends lost 4 bases and 0 bases, in that order; junction bases with no gene match: 1. This CDR3 is 15 amino acids long. The full variable domain, with the rest looked up from reference TRBV18 and TRBJ2-1, is NAGVMQNPRHLVRRRGQEARLRCSPMKGHSHVYWYRQLPEEGLKFMVYLQKENIIDESGMPKERFSAEFPKEGPSILRIQQVVRGDSAAYFCASSLGQGSYNEQFFGPGTRLTVL.

The chain combines TRBV6-5 with TRBJ2-2, with TRBD2 matching over 9 bases. The V gene end was trimmed by 8 bases and the J gene end by 5 bases; junction bases not matched to a gene: 9. The CDR3 contains 15 residues. The germline V gene encodes CDR1 MNHEY and CDR2 SVGAGI. The CDR3 sequence is CASPIKRGVTGELFF. CDR3 DNA: TGTGCCAGCCCGATAAAGCGGGGGGTTACCGGGGAGCTGTTTTTT.

The chain carries TRBV3-1 (or the pseudogene TRBV3-2) and TRBJ2-5, with 8 bases identical to TRBD2. Germline CDR1 reads LGHDT; CDR2 reads YNNKEL (reference sequence). V shed 0 bases and J 5 bases; nucleotides not matched to a gene: 8. This CDR3 contains 16 residues. CDR3 in amino acids: CASSQEGGGGTETQYF. In nucleotides, the CDR3 is TGTGCCAGCAGCCAAGAGGGTGGCGGGGGGACTGAGACCCAGTACTTC.

For this clone: Distinct nucleotide sequences in the sample also encode this CDR3. The chain joins TRBV16 to TRBJ1-3; D call uncertain. Germline lookup yields CDR1 KGHSY and CDR2 FQNENV. The germline V and J ends were trimmed by 2 bases and 4 bases, with 18 bases remaining between them. The CDR3 runs 17 residues. The CDR3 nucleotides are TGTGCCAGCAGCCAAGGGAGGCGGCCACGAGAAGGAAACACCATATATTTT. Its protein product is CASSQGRRPREGNTIYF.

This clone is categorized as medium-sized (0.01 to 0.1%). The genes are TRBV19 and TRBJ1-3; no clear D gene. The CDR3 runs 16 residues. The ends were cut back, 5 bases at V and 1 base at J, with 15 bases in the middle. Per the germline V gene, CDR1 is LNHDA and CDR2 is SQIVND (reference sequence). CDR3 region: CASSALFGSSGNTIYF. As DNA, the CDR3 is TGTGCCAGTAGTGCCCTTTTCGGGAGTTCTGGAAACACCATATATTTT.

The chain is built from TRBV7-2 and TRBJ2-7, with D possibly matching TRBD2 (6 bases). Trimming took off 3 bases at V and 7 bases at J, with 13 bases between the two ends. Germline-derived CDR1 and CDR2 are SGHTA and FQGNSA. The CDR3 contains 13 residues. CDR3 loop: CASSLEGRGEQYF. CDR3 coding DNA: TGTGCCAGCAGCTTGGAGGGGAGAGGGGAGCAGTACTTC.

This rearrangement joins TRBV4-2 to TRBJ1-2; possible D gene TRBD1, 5 bases. The CDR3 is 14 residues long. Looked up from germline, CDR1 is LGHNA and CDR2 is YNFKEQ. Trimming left V 0 bases short and J 4 bases short, with 9 bases between. The CDR3 loop reads CASSQDGGVYGYTF. The DNA of the CDR3 is TGTGCCAGCAGCCAAGACGGGGGGGTCTATGGCTACACCTTC.

This chain links TRBV19 with TRBJ2-1; no definite D call. Germline-derived CDR1 and CDR2 are LNHDA and SQIVND (reference sequence). The V and J ends lost 8 bases and 4 bases respectively, with 15 bases between them. The CDR3 runs 14 residues. In DNA form, the CDR3 reads TGTGCCAGTCTTGGGTCTCCGTCATACAATGAGCAGTTCTTC. This sequence encodes CASLGSPSYNEQFF.

The V gene is TRBV2, the J gene TRBJ1-2; tentative D call: TRBD1 (6 bases). The germline V and J ends were trimmed by 3 bases and 0 bases, with 11 bases remaining between them. Germline V lookup: CDR1 SNHLY, CDR2 FYNNEI. This CDR3 is built from 15 residues. CDR3 nucleotide sequence: TGTGCCAGCAGTGATAACAGGGAGCCTAACTATGGCTACACCTTC. It encodes CASSDNREPNYGYTF.

The rearrangement joins TRBV12-3 or TRBV12-4 to TRBJ2-4, with 9 bases that match TRBD1. J lost 8 bases, V lost 6 bases, and 5 bases had no gene match. The CDR3 spans 13 residues. This CDR3 reads CASRGQGLDIQYF. In DNA, the CDR3 is TGTGCCAGCAGGGGACAGGGCTTGGACATTCAGTACTTC.

The genes are TRBV18 and TRBJ1-4; D gene uncertain. CDR3 length: 15 residues. The V gene lost 1 base and the J gene lost 5 bases, with 11 bases spanning the gap. Per the germline V gene, CDR1 is KGHSH and CDR2 is LQKENI. The CDR3 region is CASSPLTAKNEKLFF. The DNA of the CDR3 is TGTGCCAGCTCACCACTCACAGCAAAGAATGAAAAACTGTTTTTT.

This sequence joins TRBV10-3 and TRBJ2-5; 8 bases fit TRBD2. V was clipped by 3 bases and J by 4 bases; unmatched bases: 10. The CDR3 has 16 residues. The germline V gene encodes CDR1 ENHRY and CDR2 SYGVKD. CDR3 region: CAISDPGHGGGETQYF. The DNA for the CDR3 is TGTGCCATCAGTGACCCGGGACACGGGGGGGGAGAGACCCAGTACTTC.

This chain uses TRBV10-1 with TRBJ2-3, with TRBD1 identical over 7 bases. Losses at the gene ends were 2 bases for V and 2 bases for J; bases not matched to a gene: 4. CDR1 is WNHNN and CDR2 is SYGVQD in the germline V gene (reference sequence). The CDR3 length is 15 residues. The CDR3 nucleotides read TGCGCCAGCAGTGAGAAAGGGACAGACACAGATACGCAGTATTTT. This encodes CASSEKGTDTDTQYF.

Only a few counts were recorded for this clone. The chain carries TRBV2 and TRBJ2-3; 11 bases line up with TRBD2. J was trimmed by 0 bases and V by 2 bases; bases with no gene match: 4. CDR1 and CDR2 from the germline V gene are SNHLY and FYNNEI. This CDR3 spans 17 amino acids. In DNA form, the CDR3 reads TGTGCCAGCAGTGAACTAGCGGGGGGTACTAGCACAGATACGCAGTATTTT. As protein: CASSELAGGTSTDTQYF.

V gene TRBV14 combines with J gene TRBJ2-2; D ambiguous. The germline gives CDR1 SGHDN, CDR2 FVKESK. This CDR3 has 13 amino acids. Deletions cut 4 bases from V and 5 bases from J, with 8 bases between. The CDR3, as DNA: TGTGCCAGCAGCCCCGGGTCTACCGGGGAGCTGTTTTTT. It encodes CASSPGSTGELFF.

V and J are TRBV11-2 and TRBJ2-2, with a tentative D call TRBD1 (6 bases). Germline CDR1 reads SGHAT; CDR2 reads FQNNGV. Deletions cut 5 bases from V and 0 bases from J, with 13 bases between. The CDR3 sequence is 16 residues long. CDR3 protein: CASSTRTATNTGELFF. CDR3 sequence (DNA): TGTGCCAGCAGCACCCGGACAGCGACGAACACCGGGGAGCTGTTTTTT.

The chain couples TRBV5-4 to TRBJ1-1; no definite D call. Germline-derived CDR1 and CDR2 are SGHNT and YYREEE (reference sequence). V was pared by 4 bases and J by 1 base, with 11 bases between. The CDR3 is 14 residues long. The CDR3 region is CASSPREGNTEAFF. The CDR3 region has the DNA TGTGCCAGCAGCCCGAGGGAGGGGAACACTGAAGCTTTCTTT.

The chain is built from TRBV6-5 and TRBJ1-4; D is undetermined. V gave up 0 bases and J gave up 0 bases, with 8 bases separating them. This CDR3 has 16 amino acids. CDR1 is MNHEY and CDR2 is SVGAGI in the germline V gene. The CDR3 loop is CASSYSAGATNEKLFF. The CDR3, as DNA: TGTGCCAGCAGTTACTCGGCGGGTGCAACTAATGAAAAACTGTTTTTT.

The chain recombines TRBV30 with TRBJ1-2; a weak D match, TRBD1 (6 bases). This CDR3 is built from 12 residues. V dropped 0 bases and J dropped 8 bases, with 10 bases sitting between them. Germline V gene lookup returns CDR1 GTSNPN and CDR2 SVGIG (reference sequence). The CDR3 DNA reads TGTGCCTGGAGTGTGTGGGGGCTCGGCTACACCTTC. This codes for CAWSVWGLGYTF.

The chain links TRBV3-1 (or the pseudogene TRBV3-2) to TRBJ2-2; possibly TRBD2 for D (6 bases). Trimming removed 0 bases from V and 5 bases from J, with 10 bases in between. Germline V gene lookup returns CDR1 LGHDT and CDR2 YNNKEL (reference sequence). CDR3 size: 15 residues. CDR3 loop: CASSQDLRGTGELFF. For the CDR3, the DNA is TGTGCCAGCAGCCAAGATCTACGGGGGACCGGGGAGCTGTTTTTT.

The rearrangement joins TRBV29-1 to TRBJ1-1; D possibly corresponds to TRBD1 (6 bases). CDR1 SQVTM and CDR2 ANQGSEA come from the germline V gene. The CDR3 is made up of 12 amino acids. This CDR3 reads CSGQLMNTEAFF. The CDR3 bases are TGCAGTGGACAGTTAATGAACACTGAAGCTTTCTTT. The entire variable domain, with the rest obtained from reference TRBV29-1 and TRBJ1-1, is as follows: SAVISQKPSRDICQRGTSLTIQCQVDSQVTMMFWYRQQPGQSLTLIATANQGSEATYESGFVIDKFPISRPNLTFSTLTVSNMSPEDSSIYLCSGQLMNTEAFFGQGTRLTVV.

The rearrangement links TRBV7-9 to TRBJ1-1, with 12 bases that match TRBD1. This CDR3 has 14 amino acids. J was trimmed by 8 bases and V by 5 bases; bases with no gene match: 6. The germline CDR1 and CDR2 sequences are SEHNR and FQNEAQ (reference sequence). For the CDR3, the DNA is TGTGCCAGCAGCGCCCGGGACAGGGGGCCCGAAGCTTTCTTT. Translated, it gives CASSARDRGPEAFF.